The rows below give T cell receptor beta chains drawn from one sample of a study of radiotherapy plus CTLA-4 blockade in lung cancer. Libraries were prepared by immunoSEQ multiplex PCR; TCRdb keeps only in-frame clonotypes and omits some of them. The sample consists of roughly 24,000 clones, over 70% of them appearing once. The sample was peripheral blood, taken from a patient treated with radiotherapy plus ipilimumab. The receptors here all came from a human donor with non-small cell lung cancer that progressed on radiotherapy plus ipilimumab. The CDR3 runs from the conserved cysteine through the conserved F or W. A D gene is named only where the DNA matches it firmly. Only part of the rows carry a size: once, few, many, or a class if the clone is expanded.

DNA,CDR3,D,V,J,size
TGTGCCAGCACCGCACCCGGGACCGCCGGGACCGGGGAGCTGTTTTTT,CASTAPGTAGTGELFF,.,TRBV7-9,TRBJ2-2,.
TGTGCCAGCAGCCACGCGGGGGGGGGCGGCTGGGGTGGCTACACCTTC,CASSHAGGGGWGGYTF,.,TRBV7-2,TRBJ1-2,.
TGTGCCAGCAGCGTAGACATCTCCTACGAGCAGTACTTC,CASSVDISYEQYF,.,TRBV5-5,TRBJ2-7,.
TGTGCCAGCAGTCGCCGGACTAGCGGGAATTCAGAGACCCAGTACTTC,CASSRRTSGNSETQYF,TRBD2,TRBV6-6,TRBJ2-5,.
TGTGCCAGCAGTGGACAGGGAAACGAGCAGTACTTC,CASSGQGNEQYF,TRBD1,TRBV6-1,TRBJ2-7,medium-sized
TGTGCCAGTAGTATGGGGACAGGGAGCACAGATACGCAGTATTTT,CASSMGTGSTDTQYF,TRBD1,TRBV19,TRBJ2-3,.
TGTGCCAGCAGTTCCACAGGGCTCAACACTGAAGCTTTCTTT,CASSSTGLNTEAFF,.,TRBV27,TRBJ1-1,few
TGTGCCAGCAGCCAAGATTTGGGTCAGCCCCAGCATTTT,CASSQDLGQPQHF,.,TRBV4-2,TRBJ1-5,.
TGTGCCAGCAGCTTGTCAAGCGGGGGGACCGGGGAGCTGTTTTTT,CASSLSSGGTGELFF,TRBD2,TRBV5-4,TRBJ2-2,.
TGTGCCAGCAGTTACACATGGGGAGCAGGGACTGAAGCTTTCTTT,CASSYTWGAGTEAFF,.,TRBV6-5,TRBJ1-1,.